This TCR beta chain derives from a study of T cell changes during pregnancy in multiple sclerosis (dated by TCRdb to the late 2010s). With respect to the entire study: The study looked at changes in the T cell repertoire across pregnancy in women with multiple sclerosis.

Turning to this clone: Which antigen it targets is not known. Per-base quality was not reported, and no clone a single base away is much larger than it.

Library preparation was by the immunoSEQ multiplex PCR assay. TCRdb took over this immuneACCESS table, retaining in-frame rearrangements with V and J assigned. Such tables are incomplete; in checked studies, under half of the missing clones stem from an unresolved V gene, and the remainder is unexplained. For this sample there are just over 50,000 clones; roughly 94% appear just once. The ten top clones hold approximately 0.59% of the sample. The cysteine opens and the phenylalanine closes a CDR3 of 14 amino acids. Only the CDR3 part of the read is kept: 42 bases, read in frame from the first base. Based on the germline V gene, the CDR1 and CDR2 sequences are SGHDT and YYEEEE. Trimming at the junction amounts to 6 bases on V and 3 bases on J, and the germline ends lie 12 bases apart.

This clonotype originated in a female donor with multiple sclerosis, enrolled in a pregnancy study. The sequence joins TRBV5-6 to TRBJ1-4, with a tentative D gene TRBD1 over 6 matching bases. Specimen: CD4+ T cells from peripheral blood mononuclear cells, collected in the second trimester of pregnancy. The DNA sequence is TGTGCCAGCAACAGTGGACAGCCTAATGAAAAACTGTTTTTT. Its protein reads: CASNSGQPNEKLFF.